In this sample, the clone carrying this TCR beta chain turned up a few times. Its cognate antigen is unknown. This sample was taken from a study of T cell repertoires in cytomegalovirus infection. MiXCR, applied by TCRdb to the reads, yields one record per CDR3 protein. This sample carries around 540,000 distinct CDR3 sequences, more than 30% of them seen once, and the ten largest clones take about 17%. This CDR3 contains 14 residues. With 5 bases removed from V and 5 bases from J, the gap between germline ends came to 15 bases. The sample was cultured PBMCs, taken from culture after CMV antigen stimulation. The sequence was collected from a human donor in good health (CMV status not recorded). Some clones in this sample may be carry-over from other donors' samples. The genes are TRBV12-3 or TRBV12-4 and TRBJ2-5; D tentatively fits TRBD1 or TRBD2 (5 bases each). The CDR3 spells CASSNSSWGETQYF. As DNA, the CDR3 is TGTGCCAGCAGTAATTCTAGCTGGGGGGAGACCCAGTACTTC.